The 3 T cell receptor beta chains presented below share a single source sample, sequenced in a study of beta chain features in type 1 diabetes (dated 2018 in TCRdb). The library was generated by the immunoSEQ multiplex PCR assay. The entire isolated RNA was reverse transcribed using the High Capacity cDNA Reverse Transcription Kit, and thus expressed TCRB transcripts were sequenced. Sourced from immuneACCESS, this table was stored by TCRdb with only in-frame sequences that have V and J called. A share of the clones is absent; for the studies checked, an unresolved V gene accounts for under half, and the remainder has no known explanation. The sample table records a few hundred thousand clones; around 14% of these occur just once. The top ten clones comprise 0.03% to 0.04% of the sample. Specimen: naive CD4+ T cells from blood. The cell subset or site tag for this specimen amounts to: true naive CD4+ T cells. The receptors shown here come from a man aged 25 to 45 in good health.

This clone has just a few counts. The V call is TRBV25-1, the J call TRBJ1-1, with TRBD1 identical over 10 bases. The germline CDR1 and CDR2 sequences are MGHDK and SYGVNS. The CDR3 length is 15 residues. J gave up 3 bases and V 3 bases, and 4 bases lay outside the gene matches. The CDR3 DNA reads as TGTGCCAGCAGTGACGACAGGGGGCGTTACACTGAAGCTTTCTTT. Translation: CASSDDRGRYTEAFF.

This clone was seen a few times. This sequence joins TRBV10-3 and TRBJ2-1; D not certain. Germline values: CDR1 ENHRY, CDR2 SYGVKD. The length of the CDR3 is 12 residues. V was clipped by 6 bases and J by 5 bases, with 8 bases between them. The CDR3 reads CAISMDNNEQFF. CDR3 coding DNA: TGTGCCATCAGCATGGATAACAATGAGCAGTTCTTC.

This chain joins TRBV7-2 and TRBJ2-7, with 8 bases that match TRBD1. The CDR3 has 15 residues. Germline CDR1 is SGHTA and CDR2 is FQGNSA. The V gene end was trimmed by 4 bases and the J gene end by 6 bases; junction bases not matched to a gene: 11. The CDR3 here is CASSWSGQVLSEQYF. DNA of the CDR3: TGTGCCAGCAGCTGGTCGGGACAGGTTCTGTCCGAGCAGTACTTC. The full variable domain, completed using reference TRBV7-2 and TRBJ2-7, is GAGVSQSPSNKVTEKGKDVELRCDPISGHTALYWYRQSLGQGLEFLIYFQGNSAPDKSGLPSDRFSAERTGGSVSTLTIQRTQQEDSAVYLCASSWSGQVLSEQYFGPGTRLTVT.